The 25 T cell receptor beta chains below were found in one sample sequenced in a study of T cells after posttransplantation cyclophosphamide. Using immunoSEQ multiplex PCR, the repertoire was profiled, and TCRdb retains in-frame clones only, with some absent. The sample lists 1,500 to 2,000 clones; around 88% were seen once. Input material: CD8+ T cells sorted from bone marrow. These receptor sequences come from a woman between 50 and 59 years old in good health and a related stem cell transplant donor.

Relative to its sample, this clone is large. V is TRBV11-2 and J is TRBJ2-5, with 11 bases matching TRBD2. V lost 3 bases, J lost 5 bases, and 11 bases stayed unmatched. The CDR3 length is 17 residues. The germline V gene has CDR1 SGHAT and CDR2 FQNNGV. In DNA form, the CDR3 reads TGTGCCAGCAGCTTTTGGGGTAGCGGGGGGGCCAGGGAGACCCAGTACTTC. Amino acid sequence: CASSFWGSGGARETQYF.

The chain recombines TRBV27 with TRBJ2-2; tentatively, D is TRBD2 (5 bases). The CDR3 has 15 amino acids. Trimming shortened V by 4 bases and J by 0 bases, and 9 bases separated the two germline ends. Germline values: CDR1 MNHEY, CDR2 SMNVEV (reference sequence). In nucleotides, the CDR3 is TGTGCCAGCAGTTCTCGGACTGCGAACACCGGGGAGCTGTTTTTT. Protein: CASSSRTANTGELFF.

The DNA of the CDR3 is TGTGCCAGCAGTGATTGGCGGCAGGGGGCACAAGAGACCCAGTACTTC. Residues: CASSDWRQGAQETQYF. The V gene is TRBV25-1, the J gene TRBJ2-5; 8 positions agree with TRBD1. V was clipped by 3 bases and J by 2 bases; unmatched bases: 8. CDR1 is MGHDK and CDR2 is SYGVNS in the germline V gene. There are 16 residues in the CDR3.

This clone showed up just once. The chain couples TRBV5-5 to TRBJ1-2; TRBD1 aligns across 7 bases. With 2 bases clipped from V and 4 bases from J, the junction kept 8 bases outside the gene matches. Per the germline V gene, CDR1 is SGHKS and CDR2 is YYEKEE (reference sequence). The CDR3 is made up of 15 amino acids. Here the CDR3 reads CASSLARDRFYGYTF. In nucleotides, the CDR3 is TGTGCCAGCAGCTTAGCCCGGGACAGATTCTATGGCTACACCTTC. Complete variable domain (other parts from reference TRBV5-5 and TRBJ1-2): DAGVTQSPTHLIKTRGQQVTLRCSPISGHKSVSWYQQVLGQGPQFIFQYYEKEERGRGNFPDRFSARQFPNYSSELNVNALLLGDSALYLCASSLARDRFYGYTFGSGTRLTVV.

The V call is TRBV7-3, the J call TRBJ2-1; 7 bases are shared with TRBD2. Germline V lookup: CDR1 SGHTA, CDR2 FQGTGA. V shed 3 bases, J shed 8 bases, and the junction held 7 bases outside the gene matches. The CDR3 covers 14 residues. CDR3 sequence reads: CASSLGGSTHEQFF. CDR3 DNA: TGTGCCAGCAGCTTGGGAGGGAGCACACATGAGCAGTTCTTC.

The V and J genes are TRBV7-9 and TRBJ1-1; 11 nucleotides align to TRBD1. The CDR3 covers 15 residues. The V gene's germline CDR1 is SEHNR and CDR2 FQNEAQ (reference sequence). Trimming removed 5 bases from V and 3 bases from J; junction bases left unmatched: 5. CDR3 region: CASSPDRGRDTEAFF. CDR3 DNA sequence: TGTGCCAGCAGCCCGGACAGGGGGCGCGACACTGAAGCTTTCTTT.

The gene calls are TRBV5-5 and TRBJ2-7; TRBD1 agrees at 9 bases. Trimming removed 4 bases from V and 0 bases from J; junction bases left unmatched: 5. From germline, CDR1 is SGHKS and CDR2 YYEKEE (reference sequence). The CDR3 contains 15 residues. The CDR3 sequence is CASSTGTGPSYEQYF. The DNA for the CDR3 is TGTGCCAGCAGCACTGGGACAGGGCCCTCCTACGAGCAGTACTTC.

The chain has TRBV5-5 and TRBJ2-7; 10 bases line up with TRBD2. The germline gives CDR1 SGHKS, CDR2 YYEKEE (reference sequence). The J segment lost 4 bases and the V segment lost 2 bases, leaving 3 bases of the junction unmatched. CDR3 size: 14 residues. CDR3 loop: CASSFLAGDYEQYF. In DNA form, the CDR3 reads TGTGCCAGCAGCTTCCTAGCGGGAGATTACGAGCAGTACTTC.

The rearrangement links TRBV19 to TRBJ1-1; no definite D call. CDR3 length: 12 residues. Germline CDR1 reads LNHDA; CDR2 reads SQIVND (reference sequence). The germline V and J ends were trimmed by 3 bases and 8 bases, with 10 bases remaining between them. CDR3 region: CASSMGDTEAFF. The DNA of the CDR3 is TGTGCCAGTAGTATGGGAGATACCGAAGCTTTCTTT. Full variable domain (outside the CDR3, taken from reference TRBV19 and TRBJ1-1): DGGITQSPKYLFRKEGQNVTLSCEQNLNHDAMYWYRQDPGQGLRLIYYSQIVNDFQKGDIAEGYSVSREKKESFPLTVTSAQKNPTAFYLCASSMGDTEAFFGQGTRLTVV.

The V and J genes are TRBV5-1 and TRBJ1-2; D ambiguous. Between the trimmed V and J ends, which lost 7 bases and 0 bases, there was a span of 13 bases. From germline, CDR1 is SGHRS and CDR2 YFSETQ. The CDR3 runs to 14 residues. CDR3 DNA sequence: TGCGCCAGCCACTCGGGGATTGCTAACTATGGCTACACCTTC. Its translation is CASHSGIANYGYTF. Full variable domain (rest looked up from reference TRBV5-1 and TRBJ1-2): KAGVTQTPRYLIKTRGQQVTLSCSPISGHRSVSWYQQTPGQGLQFLFEYFSETQRNKGNFPGRFSGRQFSNSRSEMNVSTLELGDSALYLCASHSGIANYGYTFGSGTRLTVV.

The chain is built from TRBV2 and TRBJ2-3; TRBD2 aligns across 12 bases. CDR1 SNHLY and CDR2 FYNNEI come from the germline V gene. With 7 bases clipped from V and 5 bases from J, the junction kept 19 bases outside the gene matches. This CDR3 comprises 19 residues. CDR3 sequence (DNA): TGTGCCAGCACTGACCCCGCTAGCGGGGGGGCCTTAGGCCAAGATACGCAGTATTTT. Protein: CASTDPASGGALGQDTQYF.

The chain links TRBV6-5 to TRBJ1-1; no reliable D call. Trimming took 4 bases from V and 0 from J, leaving 6 bases between them. This CDR3 region has 13 residues. The germline V gene encodes CDR1 MNHEY and CDR2 SVGAGI. CDR3 DNA: TGTGCCAGCAGTTCCTACCTGAACACTGAAGCTTTCTTT. Its translation is CASSSYLNTEAFF.

The J gene is TRBJ1-4, the V gene TRBV6-1; TRBD1 aligns across 7 bases. J lost 9 bases, V lost 3 bases, and 7 bases had no gene match. Germline lookup yields CDR1 MNHNS and CDR2 SASEGT. The CDR3 sequence is 14 residues long. In nucleotides, the CDR3 is TGTGCCAGCAGTGACGCGACAGGGTTAAAAAAACTGTTTTTT. Translation: CASSDATGLKKLFF.

This chain joins TRBV5-6 and TRBJ1-1; TRBD1 agrees at 7 bases. The V gene end was trimmed by 3 bases and the J gene end by 2 bases; junction bases not matched to a gene: 4. Germline CDR1 reads SGHDT; CDR2 reads YYEEEE. The CDR3 sequence is 14 residues long. In nucleotides, the CDR3 is TGTGCCAGCAGCTGGGGGGACAGTAACACTGAAGCTTTCTTT. The encoded protein is CASSWGDSNTEAFF.

CDR3 nucleotides: TGTGCCAGCAGCGTAGAGCAGGCCGGGGAGCTGTTTTTT. Encoded protein: CASSVEQAGELFF. This chain links TRBV9 with TRBJ2-2; no clear D gene. CDR1 SGDLS and CDR2 YYNGEE come from the germline V gene. CDR3 length equals 13 residues. V lost 0 bases and J lost 6, with 6 bases in between.

As DNA, the CDR3 is TGTGCCTGGTGGGACGGGACTAGCATCGATGAGCAGTTCTTC. It translates to CAWWDGTSIDEQFF. The chain links TRBV30 to TRBJ2-1; TRBD2 matches at 9 bases. The CDR3 contains 14 residues. The germline V gene encodes CDR1 GTSNPN and CDR2 SVGIG (reference sequence). V shed 5 bases and J 8 bases; nucleotides not matched to a gene: 10.

The chain has TRBV27 and TRBJ2-3; TRBD2 matches at 9 bases. Germline CDR1 and CDR2: MNHEY and SMNVEV (reference sequence). CDR3 length equals 15 residues. Losses at the gene ends were 4 bases for V and 3 bases for J; bases not matched to a gene: 5. The CDR3 nucleotides are TGTGCCAGCAGTTCGGGACTAGCCAAGACAGATACGCAGTATTTT. The encoded protein is CASSSGLAKTDTQYF.

The chain employs TRBV6-5 and TRBJ2-7; TRBD2 matches 10 bases. V lost 4 bases to trimming and J lost 4 bases; unmatched junction nucleotides: 7. CDR1 and CDR2 (germline): MNHEY, SVGAGI. This CDR3 contains 15 residues. The CDR3 sequence: CASSWGASGGYEQYF. DNA of the CDR3: TGTGCCAGCAGTTGGGGAGCTAGCGGGGGTTACGAGCAGTACTTC.

The genes are TRBV29-1 and TRBJ1-2; 7 positions match TRBD1. Germline CDR1 and CDR2: SQVTM and ANQGSEA. CDR3 length equals 13 residues. After removal of 3 bases from V and 6 bases from J, the junction contained 7 bases not matched to a gene. This CDR3 reads CSVDRGMLDGYTF. CDR3 in DNA: TGCAGCGTTGACAGGGGGATGTTAGATGGCTACACCTTC.

The chain combines TRBV7-2 with TRBJ2-3; D gene uncertain. The germline V and J ends were trimmed by 1 base and 3 bases, with 17 bases remaining between them. This CDR3 has 17 amino acids. Germline-derived CDR1 and CDR2 are SGHTA and FQGNSA. For the CDR3, the DNA is TGTGCCAGCAGCTTAGATGCTAGAGAGGCTGGAACAGATACGCAGTATTTT. Protein: CASSLDAREAGTDTQYF. Supplemented by reference TRBV7-2 and TRBJ2-3, the full variable domain reads GAGVSQSPSNKVTEKGKDVELRCDPISGHTALYWYRQSLGQGLEFLIYFQGNSAPDKSGLPSDRFSAERTGGSVSTLTIQRTQQEDSAVYLCASSLDAREAGTDTQYFGPGTRLTVL.

The chain carries TRBV4-1 and TRBJ2-2; a possible D gene is TRBD2 (7 bases). The CDR3 spans 15 residues. The V gene lost 0 bases and the J gene lost 5 bases, with 10 bases spanning the gap. Germline loops: CDR1 MGHRA, CDR2 YSYEKL. CDR3 DNA: TGCGCCAGCAGCCAAGAACAGGGAGGGACCGGGGAGCTGTTTTTT. Protein sequence: CASSQEQGGTGELFF.

In its sample, this clone was seen once. The junction departs from the called germline gene at one end, perhaps through a read error. The J gene is TRBJ1-5, the V gene TRBV7-9; no clear D gene. This CDR3 comprises 13 residues. CDR1 is SEHNR, CDR2 FQNEAQ, per germline (reference sequence). The CDR3 DNA is TGTGCCAGCAGCCCTTCACACCTTCAGGCCCAGCATTTT. Encoded protein: CASSPSHLQAQHF.

This rearrangement joins TRBV5-1 to TRBJ2-1, with unresolved D. Trimming took 0 bases from V and 3 from J, leaving 4 bases between them. The CDR3 sequence is 13 residues long. The germline V gene has CDR1 SGHRS and CDR2 YFSETQ. CDR3: CASSLDSYNEQFF. The CDR3 DNA sequence: TGCGCCAGCAGCTTGGACAGCTACAATGAGCAGTTCTTC.

This sequence joins TRBV6-5 and TRBJ2-3, with D possibly TRBD2 on 5 matching bases. The CDR3 has 14 amino acids. Germline V gene sequence: CDR1 MNHEY, CDR2 SVGAGI. V lost 2 bases, J lost 2 bases, and 8 bases lay in between. CDR3 in amino acids: CASSYAGDTDTQYF. In nucleotides, the CDR3 is TGTGCCAGCAGTTACGCCGGGGACACAGATACGCAGTATTTT.

CDR3 protein: CASTLTGAKNQPQHF. CDR3 in DNA: TGTGCCAGCACCCTGACAGGAGCTAAAAATCAGCCCCAGCATTTT. This rearrangement joins TRBV5-5 to TRBJ1-5, with TRBD1 as a possible D gene (6 bases). The CDR3 loop spans 15 amino acids. CDR1 is SGHKS, CDR2 YYEKEE, per germline (reference sequence). V lost 6 bases and J 4 bases, leaving 17 bases between the germline ends. Supplemented by reference TRBV5-5 and TRBJ1-5, the full variable domain reads DAGVTQSPTHLIKTRGQQVTLRCSPISGHKSVSWYQQVLGQGPQFIFQYYEKEERGRGNFPDRFSARQFPNYSSELNVNALLLGDSALYLCASTLTGAKNQPQHFGDGTRLSIL.